This T cell receptor beta chain was recorded in a study of cytomegalovirus exposure and HLA in healthy donors. Study overall: A previous analysis identified around 120 million unique TCR beta sequences derived from around 180 million T cells. Study-level results: The authors enumerated around 150 TCR beta chains as linked to cytomegalovirus. In vitro testing confirmed a few CMV-associated chains as specific for CMV antigens.

Comments on this clone: Its matching antigen is unknown.

PCR amplification relied on 60 Vbeta primers (plus 13 Jbeta primers). TCRdb's copy holds only in-frame clones and misses some; the assay was immunoSEQ multiplex PCR. The profile shows about 100,000 clones, around 9.1% of them singletons. Source material: PBMCs. The receptor comes from a man aged 40-50 years in good health and CMV-seropositive.

CDR3 region: CASSQVGGGEDTQYF. CDR3 DNA: TGCGCCAGCAGCCAAGTAGGGGGAGGGGAAGATACGCAGTATTTT. The V call is TRBV4-1, the J call TRBJ2-3; possible D gene TRBD2, 7 bases. The germline gives CDR1 MGHRA, CDR2 YSYEKL. Trimming removed 1 base at V and 5 bases at J, with 13 bases between. The CDR3 totals 15 residues.